The 21 T cell receptor beta chains presented below share a single source sample, sequenced in a study of patients and donors after allogeneic stem cell transplantation. TCRdb re-called the RT-PCR reads through MiXCR, storing one row per CDR3 protein. This sample has 920,000 or so distinct CDR3 sequences, with more than 15% found just once. The sample was blood, either unsorted or a sorted T cell fraction (not recorded which). All receptors come from a human donor who was either an allogeneic HSCT recipient or a stem cell or donor lymphocyte infusion donor (not recorded which). It is not recorded whose cells these are; they may come from a transplant donor.

This clonotype was observed at least ten times. The chain joins TRBV20-1 to TRBJ2-1; tentative D call: TRBD2 (6 bases). This CDR3 region has 14 residues. Germline assignment: CDR1 DFQATT and CDR2 SNEGSKA (reference sequence). V lost 3 bases, J lost 0 bases, and 9 bases lay in between. CDR3 sequence reads: CSARGRSSYNEQFF. CDR3 in DNA: TGCAGTGCTAGGGGGAGGAGCTCCTACAATGAGCAGTTCTTC.

In its sample, this clonotype was seen a few times. The rearrangement uses TRBV12-1 and TRBJ2-1. TRBV12-1 is marked as a pseudogene. This CDR3 has 15 amino acids. CDR3 bases: TGTGCCAGCAGCGTTGGTCACAGCTCCTACAATGAGCAGTTCTTC. This encodes CASSVGHSSYNEQFF.

This clonotype was seen only a few times. The CDR3 DNA is TGCAGTGCTAAATCCCCCGGCGGGGAGACCCAGTACTTC. Translated: CSAKSPGGETQYF. The chain combines TRBV20-1 with TRBJ2-5, with D perhaps TRBD2 (5 bases). Germline loops: CDR1 DFQATT, CDR2 SNEGSKA (reference sequence). Trimming cost V 4 bases and J 5 bases, with 14 bases left between them. CDR3 length: 13 residues.

The V call is TRBV5-6, the J call TRBJ2-3; 10 bases align to TRBD1. The germline V gene encodes CDR1 SGHDT and CDR2 YYEEEE. The CDR3 runs 16 residues. J gave up 5 bases and V 4 bases, and 10 bases lay outside the gene matches. The CDR3 DNA reads as TGTGCCAGCAGCCTACCGGGACAGGGGAGAGGAGATACGCAGTATTTT. This encodes CASSLPGQGRGDTQYF.

This clonotype was observed many times. V is TRBV27 and J is TRBJ2-1; 7 bases line up with TRBD2. The CDR3 has 12 amino acids. The trim removed 1 base at V and 9 bases at J, leaving 0 bases unmatched. In germline, CDR1 is MNHEY, CDR2 SMNVEV (reference sequence). The CDR3 nucleotides read TGTGCCAGCAGTTTATGGGGGGGTGAGCAGTTCTTC. Translation: CASSLWGGEQFF.

This clonotype was detected a few times. The chain recombines TRBV5-1 with TRBJ2-5; 14 positions match TRBD2. V was pared by 3 bases and J by 4 bases, with 14 bases of the junction left unmatched. Germline loops: CDR1 SGHRS, CDR2 YFSETQ. The CDR3 sequence is 19 residues long. This chain's CDR3 is CASSSQGLAGVELRETQYF. CDR3 sequence (DNA): TGCGCCAGCAGCTCGCAGGGACTAGCGGGAGTTGAGCTCAGAGAGACCCAGTACTTC.

The V and J genes are TRBV20-1 and TRBJ2-2; D might be TRBD2 (6 bases). Germline V gene sequence: CDR1 DFQATT, CDR2 SNEGSKA (reference sequence). This CDR3 has 18 amino acids. Between the trimmed V and J ends, which lost 0 bases and 0 bases, there was a span of 17 bases. The CDR3 reads CSARDLVSGSSNTGELFF. The CDR3 DNA reads TGCAGTGCTAGAGATCTCGTTAGCGGCTCTTCGAACACCGGGGAGCTGTTTTTT.

This clonotype was found a few times. CDR3 DNA sequence: TGTGCCAGCAGCACCGCTGGGAGGAAAAGCTACGAGCAGTACTTC. Its translation: CASSTAGRKSYEQYF. The chain employs TRBV27 and TRBJ2-7; TRBD2 might be the D (6 bases). The V and J ends lost 6 bases and 3 bases respectively, with 18 bases between them. CDR1 is MNHEY, CDR2 SMNVEV, per germline (reference sequence). The CDR3 length is 15 residues.

J is TRBJ2-5 and V is TRBV4-1; 8 positions agree with TRBD1. With 0 bases clipped from V and 2 bases from J, the junction kept 8 bases outside the gene matches. The CDR3 has 17 amino acids. Per germline, CDR1 MGHRA and CDR2 YSYEKL. This CDR3 reads CASSQEQNRGFQETQYF. CDR3 in DNA: TGCGCCAGCAGCCAAGAACAAAACAGGGGGTTTCAAGAGACCCAGTACTTC.

The chain has TRBV7-3 and TRBJ2-1; possible D gene TRBD2, 6 bases. CDR3 length: 15 amino acids. With 4 bases removed from V and 3 bases from J, the gap between germline ends came to 13 bases. Germline CDR1 is SGHTA and CDR2 is FQGTGA. CDR3 region: CASSSNPGDYNEQFF. The CDR3 DNA reads as TGTGCCAGCAGCTCAAACCCGGGAGACTACAATGAGCAGTTCTTC.

The chain recombines TRBV19 with TRBJ2-1, with D possibly being TRBD1 (5 bases). V lost 3 bases, J lost 5 bases, and 11 bases lay in between. The CDR3 is 14 amino acids. Germline loops: CDR1 LNHDA, CDR2 SQIVND (reference sequence). CDR3 in amino acids: CASSIDRQHNEQFF. The DNA for the CDR3 is TGTGCCAGTAGTATTGATCGACAGCACAATGAGCAGTTCTTC.

The chain is built from TRBV18 and TRBJ1-5; the D is unclear. Per germline, CDR1 KGHSH and CDR2 LQKENI. Trimming took 3 bases from V and 3 from J, leaving 12 bases between them. The length of the CDR3 is 15 residues. CDR3 coding DNA: TGTGCCAGCTCACCCAGAGGCGAGGCCAATCAGCCCCAGCATTTT. Translating gives CASSPRGEANQPQHF.

This chain links TRBV20-1 with TRBJ2-7; no firm D call. V was clipped by 0 bases and J by 3 bases, with 15 bases between them. Germline V CDR1 and CDR2: DFQATT, SNEGSKA (reference sequence). The CDR3 length is 15 residues. The CDR3 nucleotides read TGCAGTGCTAGAGATCGGCGCGGCCCGTACTACGAGCAGTACTTC. This encodes CSARDRRGPYYEQYF.

This clonotype was found once. The rearrangement links TRBV5-8 to TRBJ1-1, with D possibly TRBD1 on 5 matching bases. The length of the CDR3 is 16 residues. Between the trimmed V and J ends, which lost 7 bases and 3 bases, there was a span of 22 bases. Germline loops: CDR1 SGHTS, CDR2 YDEGEE. The CDR3 nucleotides read TGTGCCAGCGGATATCAAGGAGTGGCGGGGCACACTGAAGCTTTCTTT. Encoded protein: CASGYQGVAGHTEAFF.

V is TRBV6-1 and J is TRBJ2-3; D is uncertain. The CDR3 covers 14 residues. Per the germline V gene, CDR1 is MNHNS and CDR2 is SASEGT. Trimming stripped 7 bases from V and 0 bases from J, with 11 bases between. As DNA, the CDR3 is TGTGCCAGCAAAGGACGATCTAGCACAGATACGCAGTATTTT. Translation: CASKGRSSTDTQYF.

The V and J genes are TRBV20-1 and TRBJ2-4, with D tentatively TRBD1 or TRBD2 (6 bases each). The CDR3 has 12 residues. In germline, CDR1 is DFQATT, CDR2 SNEGSKA (reference sequence). The V end was cut by 2 bases, the J end by 15 bases, with 17 bases between. The CDR3 DNA sequence: TGCAGTGCTAGATATAGCCGGGGGCCTGGGTACTTC. This gives the protein CSARYSRGPGYF.

The chain is built from TRBV4-3 and TRBJ2-5; 13 nucleotides agree with TRBD2. The germline V gene encodes CDR1 LGHNA and CDR2 YSLEER. The trim removed 0 bases at V and 13 bases at J, leaving 8 bases unmatched. The CDR3 is 15 residues long. CDR3 loop: CASSQEGTSGDPLYF. For the CDR3, the DNA is TGCGCCAGCAGCCAAGAGGGGACTAGCGGGGACCCGCTGTACTTC.

In its sample, this clonotype was seen a few times. The chain links TRBV2 to TRBJ1-5; D is unclear. Germline V gives CDR1 SNHLY, CDR2 FYNNEI. Trimming shortened V by 6 bases and J by 5 bases, and 11 bases separated the two germline ends. The CDR3 runs to 13 residues. DNA of the CDR3: TGTGCCAGCAGCCCACCAGACTATCAGCCCCAGCATTTT. Protein sequence: CASSPPDYQPQHF.

In its sample, this clonotype was seen many times. The V and J genes are TRBV12-3 or TRBV12-4 and TRBJ2-7; tentative D call: TRBD1 (6 bases). The V and J ends lost 6 bases and 0 bases respectively, with 12 bases between them. This CDR3 has 14 amino acids. CDR3 bases: TGTGCCAGCAGAGCTCAGGGGAGCTCCTACGAGCAGTACTTC. The encoded protein is CASRAQGSSYEQYF.

The table lists this clonotype with a few counts. The chain is built from TRBV24-1 and TRBJ1-1, with D possibly matching TRBD1 (6 bases). The CDR3 consists of 13 residues. Germline CDR1 is KGHDR and CDR2 is SFDVKD. V lost 8 bases and J lost 0, with 9 bases in between. The CDR3 loop reads CATKDSLNTEAFF. CDR3 bases: TGTGCCACCAAGGACAGTTTGAACACTGAAGCTTTCTTT.

This clonotype was picked up one time. The chain combines TRBV7-3 with TRBJ2-1, with 7 positions matching TRBD2. Trimming cost V 6 bases and J 6 bases; bases outside gene matches: 11. There are 15 residues in the CDR3. Looked up from germline, CDR1 is SGHTA and CDR2 is FQGTGA. The CDR3: CASSEMGRAVNEQFF. For the CDR3, the DNA is TGTGCCAGCAGTGAAATGGGGAGGGCGGTCAATGAGCAGTTCTTC. The variable domain in full, with the rest retrieved from reference TRBV7-3 and TRBJ2-1, is GAGVSQTPSNKVTEKGKYVELRCDPISGHTALYWYRQSLGQGPEFLIYFQGTGAADDSGLPNDRFFAVRPEGSVSTLKIQRTERGDSAVYLCASSEMGRAVNEQFFGPGTRLTVL.